What follows are 25 T cell receptor beta chains derived from one specimen sequenced in a study of T cell responses to AZD1222 COVID-19 vaccine (dated by TCRdb to the early 2020s). Library construction relied on the immunoSEQ multiplex PCR assay. Imported from immuneACCESS, the table was reduced by TCRdb to in-frame sequences with V and J called. These copies leave out some clones; in studies compared against another copy, an unresolved V gene accounts for under half, and the cause of the remainder is not known. For this sample the table gives 25,000 to 40,000 clones, of which more than 75% were detected only once. The leading ten clones occupy 14% of the sample. The time point label, read with the paper, signifies: about 28 days (+/-7) after the second vaccine dose. Material: peripheral blood, obtained 28 days after the second AZD1222 dose. The receptors here all came from an adult who received the AZD1222 COVID-19 vaccine.

This clone was seen a handful of times. V usage is TRBV12-3 or TRBV12-4 and J usage is TRBJ1-5, with 7 bases aligning to TRBD1. This CDR3 has 13 residues. The ends lost 1 base at V and 16 bases at J; junction bases unmatched: 10. The CDR3, as DNA: TGTGCCAGCAGTTTAGAGGGAGGGGGCGCCGGTCATTTT. As protein: CASSLEGGGAGHF.

This rearrangement joins TRBV6-5 to TRBJ2-7; 7 bases match TRBD1. V was clipped by 6 bases and J by 2 bases; unmatched bases: 4. This CDR3 has 13 residues. From germline, CDR1 is MNHEY and CDR2 SVGAGI. The CDR3: CASSHDRAYEQYF. Written as DNA, the CDR3 is TGTGCCAGCAGCCATGACAGGGCCTACGAGCAGTACTTC.

The chain uses TRBV6-6 and TRBJ2-2, with TRBD1 matching over 7 bases. Germline CDR1 and CDR2: MNHNY and SVGAGI (reference sequence). This CDR3 has 15 residues. J lost 7 bases, V lost 5 bases, and 10 bases had no gene match. The CDR3 nucleotides are TGTGCCAGCAGTGACCGGACAGGCTCGCTCGGGGAGCTGTTTTTT. It yields the protein CASSDRTGSLGELFF.

The rearrangement uses TRBV7-9 and TRBJ2-7; 7 nucleotides align to TRBD1. The V gene's germline CDR1 is SEHNR and CDR2 FQNEAQ (reference sequence). The CDR3 has 13 residues. The V gene end was trimmed by 10 bases and the J gene end by 6 bases; junction bases not matched to a gene: 12. The DNA for the CDR3 is TGTGCCATCGCGGACAGGATCGTAGGCGAGCAGTACTTC. Translation: CAIADRIVGEQYF.

The rearrangement uses TRBV29-1 and TRBJ1-2; no reliable D call. V was shortened by 3 bases and J by 4 bases, with 12 bases between the two germline ends. The CDR3 extends over 13 amino acids. Germline CDR1 is SQVTM and CDR2 is ANQGSEA. The CDR3 nucleotides read TGCAGCGTTGACACAATCTTCAGCTATGGCTACACCTTC. It yields the protein CSVDTIFSYGYTF.

The rearrangement joins TRBV18 to TRBJ1-2; D may be TRBD1 (6 bases). V was shortened by 6 bases and J by 5 bases, with 19 bases between the two germline ends. The length of the CDR3 is 15 residues. From germline, CDR1 is KGHSH and CDR2 LQKENI. DNA for the CDR3: TGTGCCAGCTCCCAAACGATTGACAGGAGATATGGCTACACCTTC. This translates into CASSQTIDRRYGYTF.

The chain carries TRBV10-3 and TRBJ2-7; 7 positions match TRBD1. Germline assignment: CDR1 ENHRY and CDR2 SYGVKD. Trimming took 6 bases from V and 5 from J; bases not matched to a gene: 10. The CDR3 is 14 amino acids. As DNA, the CDR3 is TGTGCCATCAGGGACGGGACAGCACTTAACGAGCAGTACTTC. It encodes CAIRDGTALNEQYF.

The J gene is TRBJ2-6, the V gene TRBV18, with a weak D call TRBD1 (5 bases). This CDR3 spans 17 amino acids. Germline CDR1 is KGHSH and CDR2 is LQKENI. The V end lost 2 bases, the J end lost 0 bases, and 11 bases lay between the germline ends. Here the CDR3 DNA reads TGTGCCAGCTCACCAAAAACGGACACCTCTGGGGCCAACGTCCTGACTTTC. This gives the protein CASSPKTDTSGANVLTF. Full variable domain (rest looked up from reference TRBV18 and TRBJ2-6): NAGVMQNPRHLVRRRGQEARLRCSPMKGHSHVYWYRQLPEEGLKFMVYLQKENIIDESGMPKERFSAEFPKEGPSILRIQQVVRGDSAAYFCASSPKTDTSGANVLTFGAGSRLTVL.

The CDR3 bases are TGTGCCACAAAAGGGATCCCGTGGGACGAGCAGTACTTC. This codes for CATKGIPWDEQYF. V gene TRBV10-3 combines with J gene TRBJ2-7; D gene unclear. Trimming shortened V by 10 bases and J by 5 bases, and 18 bases separated the two germline ends. Germline V CDR1 and CDR2: ENHRY, SYGVKD. This CDR3 is 13 amino acids long.

V and J are TRBV10-3 and TRBJ1-5; tentative D call: TRBD1 (5 bases). The CDR3 consists of 15 residues. In germline, CDR1 is ENHRY, CDR2 SYGVKD. Trimming removed 0 bases at V and 9 bases at J, with 15 bases between. This CDR3 reads CAISESTGGTGPQHF. CDR3 coding DNA: TGTGCCATCAGTGAGTCGACTGGGGGGACCGGGCCCCAGCATTTT.

This clone was seen just once. This chain joins TRBV7-8 and TRBJ1-2; 8 bases align to TRBD1. After removal of 1 base from V and 2 bases from J, the junction contained 6 bases not matched to a gene. Looked up from germline, CDR1 is SGHVS and CDR2 is FQNEAQ. CDR3 length: 16 amino acids. CDR3 nucleotides: TGTGCCAGCAGCTTAGGGACAGGGTCCCTCAACTATGGCTACACCTTC. Its translation is CASSLGTGSLNYGYTF.

The chain employs TRBV9 and TRBJ2-5; D gene uncertain. The CDR3 is 15 amino acids. Trimming cost V 4 bases and J 4 bases, with 17 bases left between them. Germline CDR1 is SGDLS and CDR2 is YYNGEE. This chain's CDR3 is CASSFQDKRGETQYF. CDR3 coding DNA: TGTGCCAGCAGCTTTCAGGATAAGCGTGGAGAGACCCAGTACTTC.

This chain uses TRBV18 with TRBJ1-1; D perhaps matches TRBD1 (5 bases). CDR3 length: 15 residues. CDR1 and CDR2 from the germline V gene are KGHSH and LQKENI. The germline V and J ends were trimmed by 3 bases and 4 bases, with 15 bases remaining between them. The CDR3 sequence: CASSPLGGEVTEAFF. CDR3 DNA sequence: TGTGCCAGCTCACCCCTCGGGGGGGAAGTCACTGAAGCTTTCTTT. Based on the CDR3 plus reference TRBV18 and TRBJ1-1, the full variable domain is NAGVMQNPRHLVRRRGQEARLRCSPMKGHSHVYWYRQLPEEGLKFMVYLQKENIIDESGMPKERFSAEFPKEGPSILRIQQVVRGDSAAYFCASSPLGGEVTEAFFGQGTRLTVV.

The rearrangement links TRBV6-5 to TRBJ1-1; D is uncertain. The CDR3 length is 13 residues. Trimming stripped 1 base from V and 6 bases from J, with 9 bases between. Germline CDR1 reads MNHEY; CDR2 reads SVGAGI. In DNA form, the CDR3 reads TGTGCCAGCAGTTACTTCTCACGCGCTGAAGCTTTCTTT. This translates into CASSYFSRAEAFF.

The chain has TRBV7-2 and TRBJ2-1; TRBD2 matches 11 bases. J lost 4 bases, V lost 4 bases, and 3 bases had no gene match. Germline V gene lookup returns CDR1 SGHTA and CDR2 FQGNSA. The CDR3 is 15 amino acids. Written as DNA, the CDR3 is TGTGCCAGCAGCTCCTCTAGCGGGGGGTACAATGAGCAGTTCTTC. Translated: CASSSSSGGYNEQFF.

The rearrangement joins TRBV12-3 or TRBV12-4 to TRBJ1-2; D remains unclear. The V and J ends lost 4 bases and 1 base respectively, with 7 bases between them. The length of the CDR3 is 13 residues. CDR3 amino acids: CASSSTFNYGYTF. CDR3 DNA sequence: TGTGCCAGCAGTTCAACCTTTAACTATGGCTACACCTTC.

This clone occurred a few times. V is TRBV12-3 or TRBV12-4 and J is TRBJ1-1; tentatively, D is TRBD1 (5 bases). Trimming removed 7 bases at V and 7 bases at J, with 13 bases between. This CDR3 is 12 amino acids long. The CDR3 nucleotides read TGTGCCAGCACCCGGTTCGGGGGTGAAGCTTTCTTT. Its protein is CASTRFGGEAFF.

This chain links TRBV4-1 with TRBJ1-4, with D perhaps matching TRBD1 (6 bases). Looked up from germline, CDR1 is MGHRA and CDR2 is YSYEKL. Trimming removed 3 bases from V and 0 bases from J, with 23 bases in between. The CDR3 consists of 20 residues. The CDR3 loop reads CASSQPWGRTDVATNEKLFF. The CDR3 DNA is TGCGCCAGCAGCCAGCCATGGGGCCGGACAGACGTTGCAACTAATGAAAAACTGTTTTTT.

The gene calls are TRBV7-8 and TRBJ2-5; 9 nucleotides line up with TRBD1. This CDR3 spans 19 amino acids. The J segment lost 5 bases and the V segment lost 1 base, leaving 17 bases of the junction unmatched. Germline V gene sequence: CDR1 SGHVS, CDR2 FQNEAQ. The CDR3 spells CASSLEVFLTGGAEETQYF. The CDR3 coding sequence is TGTGCCAGCAGCTTAGAAGTTTTTCTAACAGGGGGCGCAGAGGAGACCCAGTACTTC. Together with reference TRBV7-8 and TRBJ2-5, the CDR3 gives the full variable domain: GAGVSQSPRYKVAKRGQDVALRCDPISGHVSLFWYQQALGQGPEFLTYFQNEAQLDKSGLPSDRFFAERPEGSVSTLKIQRTQQEDSAVYLCASSLEVFLTGGAEETQYFGPGTRLLVL.

The chain employs TRBV28 and TRBJ2-7; D uncertain. Germline V CDR1 and CDR2: MDHEN, SYDVKM. This CDR3 comprises 14 residues. With 6 bases removed from V and 2 bases from J, the gap between germline ends came to 14 bases. In DNA, the CDR3 is TGTGCCAGCAGACCCCCGTCCTCGGCCTACGAGCAGTACTTC. Translated: CASRPPSSAYEQYF.

The chain has TRBV7-9 and TRBJ1-5; TRBD1 might be the D (6 bases). CDR1 is SEHNR and CDR2 is FQNEAQ in the germline V gene (reference sequence). V was clipped by 5 bases and J by 6 bases, with 17 bases between them. The CDR3 has 15 amino acids. The chain's CDR3 is CASSALGGGGQPQHF. The CDR3 DNA follows: TGTGCCAGCAGCGCCTTAGGAGGGGGAGGTCAGCCCCAGCATTTT. The whole variable domain, remainder taken from reference TRBV7-9 and TRBJ1-5, is DTGVSQNPRHKITKRGQNVTFRCDPISEHNRLYWYRQTLGQGPEFLTYFQNEAQLEKSRLLSDRFSAERPKGSFSTLEIQRTEQGDSAMYLCASSALGGGGQPQHFGDGTRLSIL.

The rearrangement uses TRBV28 and TRBJ1-5; D unresolved. In germline, CDR1 is MDHEN, CDR2 SYDVKM. The CDR3 length is 15 residues. V dropped 3 bases and J dropped 2 bases, with 11 bases sitting between them. Here the CDR3 DNA reads TGTGCCAGCAGTTTGGGCAGCCAGGGCAATCAGCCCCAGCATTTT. Amino acid sequence: CASSLGSQGNQPQHF.

The genes are TRBV7-2 and TRBJ1-2; TRBD1 is a possible D gene (6 bases). Between the trimmed V and J ends, which lost 3 bases and 8 bases, there was a span of 10 bases. Germline-derived CDR1 and CDR2 are SGHTA and FQGNSA. The CDR3 consists of 12 residues. The CDR3 spells CASSFQGSGYTF. The CDR3 nucleotides read TGTGCCAGCAGCTTTCAGGGGAGCGGCTACACCTTC.

The V call is TRBV2, the J call TRBJ2-1; D gene ambiguous. Germline assignment: CDR1 SNHLY and CDR2 FYNNEI. The V gene lost 6 bases and the J gene lost 9 bases, with 12 bases spanning the gap. The CDR3 is made up of 12 amino acids. CDR3 coding DNA: TGTGCCAGCAGAGTTAGCAGTAGTGAGCAGTTCTTC. This encodes CASRVSSSEQFF.

The rearrangement joins TRBV7-2 to TRBJ2-5; D gene uncertain. This CDR3 is built from 13 residues. Trimming pared 5 bases from V and 5 bases from J, leaving 12 bases between. Germline lookup yields CDR1 SGHTA and CDR2 FQGNSA. Here the CDR3 reads CASSRSTVETQYF. CDR3 coding DNA: TGTGCCAGCAGCCGATCGACTGTCGAGACCCAGTACTTC.